The following is a TCR beta chain sequence with its context. The V gene lost 3 bases and the J gene lost 3 bases, with 14 bases spanning the gap. Germline lookup yields CDR1 MNHNS and CDR2 SASEGT. This CDR3 is built from 15 residues. The data were taken from a study of blood T cell repertoires in COVID-19. Turning to the study itself: Sites in the United States, Italy and Spain provided acute and convalescent COVID-19 samples. PBMCs, B-cell-depleted T cells, or T cells were the source of the cDNA or gDNA that made up the material.

In the original processing: Amplification of reference gene primers provided the estimated nucleated cell counts. Measured with immunoSEQ multiplex PCR; TCRdb has only the in-frame clones, and not every one. V, J and clone size were drawn from that table, and D and trimming were deduced from the DNA. The sample carries 300,000 to 450,000 clones, roughly 86% recorded once. The V gene is TRBV6-1, the J gene TRBJ1-1, with a tentative D call TRBD1 (6 bases). This TCR derives from a human donor with acute or convalescent COVID-19. The donor label of this sample is uncertain. The specimen sequenced was peripheral blood. Here the CDR3 reads CASSDYYRVHTEAFF. CDR3 nucleotide sequence: TGTGCCAGCAGTGATTACTACAGGGTTCACACTGAAGCTTTCTTT.